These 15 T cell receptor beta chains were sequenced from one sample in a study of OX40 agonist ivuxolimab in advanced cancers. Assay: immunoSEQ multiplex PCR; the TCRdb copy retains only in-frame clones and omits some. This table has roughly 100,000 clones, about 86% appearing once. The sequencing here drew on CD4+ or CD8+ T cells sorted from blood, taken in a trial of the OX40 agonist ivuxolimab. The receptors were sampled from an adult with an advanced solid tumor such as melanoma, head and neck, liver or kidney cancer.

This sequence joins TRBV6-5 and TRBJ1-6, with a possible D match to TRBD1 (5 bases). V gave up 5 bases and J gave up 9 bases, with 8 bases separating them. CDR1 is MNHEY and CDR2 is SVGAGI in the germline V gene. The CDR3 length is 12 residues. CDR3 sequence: CASSQGLSPLHF. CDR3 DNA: TGTGCCAGCAGTCAGGGTCTTTCACCCCTCCACTTT.

Written as DNA, the CDR3 is TGTGCCAGTACCAACTGGGGCAGTTCCAATCAGCCCCAGCATTTT. Protein sequence: CASTNWGSSNQPQHF. The rearrangement links TRBV19 to TRBJ1-5; TRBD1 might be the D (5 bases). The V and J ends lost 7 bases and 3 bases respectively, with 16 bases between them. From germline, CDR1 is LNHDA and CDR2 SQIVND (reference sequence). The CDR3 is 15 amino acids.

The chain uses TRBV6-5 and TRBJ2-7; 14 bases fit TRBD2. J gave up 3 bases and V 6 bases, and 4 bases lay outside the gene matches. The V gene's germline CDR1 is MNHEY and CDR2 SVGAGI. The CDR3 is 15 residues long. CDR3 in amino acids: CASRLGTSGSYEQYF. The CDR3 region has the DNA TGTGCCAGCAGACTTGGGACTAGCGGGAGCTACGAGCAGTACTTC.

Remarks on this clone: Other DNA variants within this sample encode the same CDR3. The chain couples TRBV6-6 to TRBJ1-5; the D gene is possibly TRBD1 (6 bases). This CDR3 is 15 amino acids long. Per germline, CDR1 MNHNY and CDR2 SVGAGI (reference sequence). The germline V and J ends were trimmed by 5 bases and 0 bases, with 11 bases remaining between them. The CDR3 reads CASSRWDISNQPQHF. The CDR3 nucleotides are TGTGCCAGCAGTCGATGGGACATTAGCAATCAGCCCCAGCATTTT.

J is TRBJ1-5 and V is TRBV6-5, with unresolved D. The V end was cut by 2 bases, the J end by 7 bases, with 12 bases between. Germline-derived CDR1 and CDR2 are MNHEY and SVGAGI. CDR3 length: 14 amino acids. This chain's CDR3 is CASSYVAGYQPQHF. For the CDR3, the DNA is TGTGCCAGCAGTTACGTGGCGGGGTACCAGCCCCAGCATTTT.

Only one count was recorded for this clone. The CDR3 DNA reads TGTGCCAGCAGTGAAGAAGGACTAGCGGGAGGGTACAATGAGCAGTTCTTC. Protein product: CASSEEGLAGGYNEQFF. The V and J genes are TRBV2 and TRBJ2-1, with TRBD2 matching 15 bases. V shed 1 base, J shed 4 bases, and the junction held 2 bases outside the gene matches. CDR1 is SNHLY and CDR2 is FYNNEI in the germline V gene. The CDR3 loop spans 17 amino acids.

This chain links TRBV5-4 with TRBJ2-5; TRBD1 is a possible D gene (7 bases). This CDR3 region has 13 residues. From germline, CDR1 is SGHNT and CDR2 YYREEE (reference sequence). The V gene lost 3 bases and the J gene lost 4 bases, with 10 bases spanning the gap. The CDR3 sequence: CASSSGGGETQYF. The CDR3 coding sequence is TGTGCCAGCAGCTCAGGGGGAGGAGAGACCCAGTACTTC.

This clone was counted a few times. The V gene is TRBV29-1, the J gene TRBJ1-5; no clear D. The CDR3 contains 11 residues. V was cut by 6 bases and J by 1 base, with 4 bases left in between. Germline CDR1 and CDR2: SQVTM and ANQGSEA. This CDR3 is CSVGSNQPQHF. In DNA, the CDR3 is TGCAGCGTGGGCAGCAATCAGCCCCAGCATTTT.

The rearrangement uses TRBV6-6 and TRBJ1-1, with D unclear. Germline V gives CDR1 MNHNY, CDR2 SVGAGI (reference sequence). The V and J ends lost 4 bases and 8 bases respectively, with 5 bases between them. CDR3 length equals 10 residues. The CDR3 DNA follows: TGTGCCAGCAGTTTGAGAGAAGCTTTCTTT. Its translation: CASSLREAFF.

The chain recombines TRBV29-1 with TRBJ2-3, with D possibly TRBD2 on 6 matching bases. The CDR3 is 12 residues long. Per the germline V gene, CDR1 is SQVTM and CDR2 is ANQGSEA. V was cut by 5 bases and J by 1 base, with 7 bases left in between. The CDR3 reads CSVSSGTDTQYF. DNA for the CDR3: TGCAGCGTTTCTAGCGGCACAGATACGCAGTATTTT.

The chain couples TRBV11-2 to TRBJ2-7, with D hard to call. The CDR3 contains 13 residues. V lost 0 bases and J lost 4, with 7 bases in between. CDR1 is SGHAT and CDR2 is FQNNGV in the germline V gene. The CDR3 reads CASSLDRRYEQYF. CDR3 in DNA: TGTGCCAGCAGCTTAGATCGCCGTTACGAGCAGTACTTC.

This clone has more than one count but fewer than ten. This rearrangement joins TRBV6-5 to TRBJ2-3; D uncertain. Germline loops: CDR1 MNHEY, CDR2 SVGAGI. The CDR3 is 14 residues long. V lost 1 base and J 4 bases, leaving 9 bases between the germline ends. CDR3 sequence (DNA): TGTGCCAGCAGTTACTGGAACTCCCCAGATACGCAGTATTTT. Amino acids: CASSYWNSPDTQYF.

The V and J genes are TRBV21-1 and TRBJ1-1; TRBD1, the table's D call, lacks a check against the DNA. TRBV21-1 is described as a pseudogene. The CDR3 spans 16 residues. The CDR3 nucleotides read TGTGCCAGCGCGTTTCCCCGGGACACCCGGAACACTGAAGCTTTCTTT. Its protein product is CASAFPRDTRNTEAFF.

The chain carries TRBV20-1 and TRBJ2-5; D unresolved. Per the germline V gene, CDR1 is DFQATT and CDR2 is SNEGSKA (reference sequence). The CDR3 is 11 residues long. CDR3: CGSIGRETQYF. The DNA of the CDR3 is TGCGGCAGTATAGGCCGAGAGACCCAGTACTTC.

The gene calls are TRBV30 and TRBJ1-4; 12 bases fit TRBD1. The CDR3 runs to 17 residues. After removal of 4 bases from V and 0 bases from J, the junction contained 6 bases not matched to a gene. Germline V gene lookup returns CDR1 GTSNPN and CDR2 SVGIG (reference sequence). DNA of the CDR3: TGTGCCTGGACCCCCGGGACAGGGGGCACAACTAATGAAAAACTGTTTTTT. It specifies CAWTPGTGGTTNEKLFF.